This TCR beta chain was captured by sequencing in a study of blood T cells in healthy people across ages. Remarks on this clonotype: The target antigen is unknown.

Primed by a sample-barcoded 5' primer and a J-beta primer mix, a second PCR proceeded for roughly 6 to 12 cycles. Every individual sample yielded 2.5 million or more paired-end reads (each containing CDR3). TCRdb re-analysed the 5' RACE reads in MiXCR, keeping a single row per CDR3 protein. Counted here are more than 1,400,000 distinct CDR3 sequences, around two fifths occurring once; the ten biggest clones make up 7.9%. Study results and caveats: Since the PBMCs were unsorted, naive and antigen-experienced cells could not be conclusively compared.

The CDR3 runs to 16 residues. CDR1 is ENHRY and CDR2 is SYGVKD in the germline V gene. V was pared by 4 bases and J by 5 bases, with 11 bases of the junction left unmatched. Sample: blood. The chain links TRBV10-3 to TRBJ2-1; 7 bases fit TRBD1. This clonotype was sampled from a woman aged 18-29 years in good health. The chain's CDR3 is CAISGVEGAIDNEQFF. CDR3 nucleotides: TGTGCCATCAGTGGCGTTGAGGGGGCCATTGACAATGAGCAGTTCTTC.